This T cell receptor (beta chain) was sequenced in a study of T cells expressing NK-cell markers. Across the study: Sorted CD3+CD56+NKG2C+, CD3+CD56+NKG2C- and CD3+CD56-NKG2C+ T cells supplied TCR beta repertoires.

A word on this clonotype: Antigen unknown.

Overall study results and limits: These clonotypes additionally ranked first within the CD3+CD56-NKG2C+ fraction of a few donors. Dominant NKG2C+ clonotype frequencies of roughly 1.0-7.0% of CD8+ T cells were measured in five or six donors.

UMIs were included in TCR beta cDNA generated by 5'RACE template switching. For each CDR3 protein, TCRdb gives one entry from its re-call of the 5' RACE reads, without DNA. The sample table sets out approximately 420,000 distinct CDR3 sequences. Germline-derived CDR1 and CDR2 are SGDLS and YYNGEE. The CDR3 sequence is 17 residues long. The sequence was collected from a woman between 45 and 60 years old in good health. The rearrangement uses TRBV9 and TRBJ2-5; TCRdb gives TRBD2 as the D gene, but with no DNA this cannot be confirmed. Sequenced material: blood T cells: a sorted CD56 or NKG2C T cell subset, CD4+ or CD8+ T cells, or bulk PBMC T cells (not recorded which). The CDR3 is CASSGPEGGGPQETQYF. The full variable domain, with the rest looked up from reference TRBV9 and TRBJ2-5, is DSGVTQTPKHLITATGQRVTLRCSPRSGDLSVYWYQQSLDQGLQFLIQYYNGEERAKGNILERFSAQQFPDLHSELNLSSLELGDSALYFCASSGPEGGGPQETQYFGPGTRLLVL.